The 24 T cell receptor beta chains listed next were all sequenced from one sample in a study of T cell changes during pregnancy in multiple sclerosis. Produced via immunoSEQ multiplex PCR; TCRdb's table is partial and in-frame only. The repertoire holds more than 90,000 clones, with more than 85% as singletons. The material was peripheral blood, obtained in the second trimester of pregnancy. The receptors come from a female donor with multiple sclerosis, enrolled in a pregnancy study.

V usage is TRBV10-3 and J usage is TRBJ2-3; TRBD2 matches at 11 bases. CDR1 ENHRY and CDR2 SYGVKD come from the germline V gene. V was pared by 6 bases and J by 5 bases, with 10 bases of the junction left unmatched. CDR3 length equals 16 residues. CDR3 DNA: TGTGCCATCAGCCCCATAGCGGGAGGGCCTGGAGATACGCAGTATTTT. As protein: CAISPIAGGPGDTQYF.

J is TRBJ2-7 and V is TRBV19, with TRBD1 identical over 9 bases. With V trimmed by 5 bases and J by 1 base, 6 bases remained unmatched. Germline loops: CDR1 LNHDA, CDR2 SQIVND (reference sequence). CDR3 length: 15 residues. The CDR3 bases are TGTGCCAGTAGTCGGGACAGGGAGAAGTCCTACGAGCAGTACTTC. This encodes CASSRDREKSYEQYF.

V gene TRBV19 combines with J gene TRBJ1-1; D is perhaps TRBD1 (6 bases). The CDR3 contains 15 residues. V was cut by 5 bases and J by 3 bases, with 16 bases left in between. Germline assignment: CDR1 LNHDA and CDR2 SQIVND (reference sequence). This CDR3 reads CASSLRPGVDTEAFF. In DNA form, the CDR3 reads TGTGCCAGTAGTCTAAGACCAGGGGTAGACACTGAAGCTTTCTTT.

This chain connects TRBV30 to TRBJ2-1, with unresolved D. V dropped 0 bases and J dropped 12 bases, with 9 bases sitting between them. Germline V gene lookup returns CDR1 GTSNPN and CDR2 SVGIG (reference sequence). This CDR3 contains 11 residues. CDR3 sequence reads: CAWSVGKRQFF. The CDR3 DNA reads TGTGCCTGGAGTGTTGGTAAGCGGCAGTTCTTC. The full variable domain, completed using reference TRBV30 and TRBJ2-1, is SQTIHQWPATLVQPVGSPLSLECTVEGTSNPNLYWYRQAAGRGLQLLFYSVGIGQISSEVPQNLSASRPQDRQFILSSKKLLLSDSGFYLCAWSVGKRQFFGPGTRLTVL.

V gene TRBV25-1 combines with J gene TRBJ2-7; 7 bases align to TRBD1. CDR3 length: 14 amino acids. The germline gives CDR1 MGHDK, CDR2 SYGVNS. J lost 5 bases, V lost 6 bases, and 10 bases had no gene match. This CDR3 reads CASRSGGFGNEQYF. The CDR3 region has the DNA TGTGCCAGCAGATCAGGGGGTTTTGGTAACGAGCAGTACTTC.

This clone was counted a few times. This chain uses TRBV5-6 with TRBJ1-2; D is ambiguous. Germline V CDR1 and CDR2: SGHDT, YYEEEE. This CDR3 has 15 amino acids. V dropped 0 bases and J dropped 5 bases, with 14 bases sitting between them. CDR3 protein: CASSLGQPGRYGYTF. The CDR3 DNA reads as TGTGCCAGCAGCTTGGGGCAGCCGGGGAGGTATGGCTACACCTTC.

This chain connects TRBV27 to TRBJ2-7, with TRBD1 as a possible D gene (6 bases). CDR1 and CDR2 (germline): MNHEY, SMNVEV (reference sequence). The V end lost 5 bases, the J end lost 0 bases, and 17 bases lay between the germline ends. The CDR3 is 16 residues long. In nucleotides, the CDR3 is TGTGCCAGCAGTCCCCGGACAGATTCAAGCTCCTACGAGCAGTACTTC. Amino acid sequence: CASSPRTDSSSYEQYF.

The chain has TRBV5-1 and TRBJ1-2; D is uncertain. Trimming pared 0 bases from V and 4 bases from J, leaving 13 bases between. This CDR3 is built from 15 residues. Germline V gene sequence: CDR1 SGHRS, CDR2 YFSETQ. The chain's CDR3 is CASSLDGQALYGYTF. The CDR3, as DNA: TGCGCCAGCAGCTTGGATGGGCAGGCCCTCTATGGCTACACCTTC.

The chain recombines TRBV28 with TRBJ2-6; D is unresolved. V was clipped by 6 bases and J by 0 bases, with 12 bases between them. Germline assignment: CDR1 MDHEN and CDR2 SYDVKM. The CDR3 consists of 16 residues. CDR3 sequence reads: CASRDTYGSGANVLTF. CDR3 coding DNA: TGTGCCAGCAGAGACACCTACGGCTCTGGGGCCAACGTCCTGACTTTC.

This chain joins TRBV7-2 and TRBJ1-5; D ambiguous. The CDR3 totals 13 residues. Trimming stripped 3 bases from V and 6 bases from J, with 9 bases between. Germline-derived CDR1 and CDR2 are SGHTA and FQGNSA. CDR3 residues: CASSFGGSQPQHF. The DNA for the CDR3 is TGTGCCAGCAGCTTCGGTGGGAGTCAGCCCCAGCATTTT.

The rearrangement links TRBV7-9 to TRBJ2-7; no firm D call. The CDR3 is 13 amino acids. Germline CDR1 SEHNR, CDR2 FQNEAQ (reference sequence). V was trimmed by 4 bases and J by 4 bases, leaving 11 bases between them. DNA for the CDR3: TGTGCCAGCAGCTCTCCTAGAGCGTACGAGCAGTACTTC. It encodes CASSSPRAYEQYF.

This rearrangement joins TRBV19 to TRBJ2-3; TRBD2 matches at 9 bases. Germline-derived CDR1 and CDR2 are LNHDA and SQIVND (reference sequence). The V segment lost 3 bases and the J segment 0 bases; nucleotides outside the gene matches: 13. The CDR3 consists of 19 residues. For the CDR3, the DNA is TGTGCCAGTAGTATTCTGCTAGCGGGATTGCGGCGTAGCACAGATACGCAGTATTTT. Protein: CASSILLAGLRRSTDTQYF. The full variable domain, its missing parts supplied by reference TRBV19 and TRBJ2-3, is DGGITQSPKYLFRKEGQNVTLSCEQNLNHDAMYWYRQDPGQGLRLIYYSQIVNDFQKGDIAEGYSVSREKKESFPLTVTSAQKNPTAFYLCASSILLAGLRRSTDTQYFGPGTRLTVL.

This clone showed up just once. V usage is TRBV19 and J usage is TRBJ2-5; 7 nucleotides agree with TRBD1. Germline V CDR1 and CDR2: LNHDA, SQIVND (reference sequence). J lost 3 bases, V lost 4 bases, and 17 bases had no gene match. The CDR3 contains 18 residues. The CDR3 is CASSTRRKEKGAEETQYF. In DNA form, the CDR3 reads TGTGCCAGTAGTACCAGGCGGAAGGAAAAGGGGGCTGAAGAGACCCAGTACTTC.

This clone was observed once. V gene TRBV19 combines with J gene TRBJ2-1; 10 bases align to TRBD2. V trimming: 3 bases; J trimming: 5 bases; junction bases outside the gene matches: 10. The CDR3 extends over 17 amino acids. CDR1 and CDR2 from the germline V gene are LNHDA and SQIVND (reference sequence). CDR3 protein: CASSMVGPSGRDNEQFF. In DNA, the CDR3 is TGTGCCAGTAGTATGGTGGGCCCCAGCGGGAGGGACAATGAGCAGTTCTTC.

V gene TRBV19 combines with J gene TRBJ1-4; 7 nucleotides align to TRBD1. CDR3 size: 15 residues. The V segment lost 2 bases and the J segment 8 bases; nucleotides outside the gene matches: 8. Germline CDR1 and CDR2: LNHDA and SQIVND (reference sequence). CDR3 bases: TGTGCCAGTAGTATATCGACAGGGTATTTCGAAAAACTGTTTTTT. Protein sequence: CASSISTGYFEKLFF.

The rearrangement links TRBV16 to TRBJ2-7; tentatively, D is TRBD1 (6 bases). The V end was cut by 3 bases, the J end by 3 bases, with 15 bases between. Germline V gene lookup returns CDR1 KGHSY and CDR2 FQNENV. The CDR3 has 15 residues. The CDR3, as DNA: TGTGCCAGCAGCCACCTCAGGGGACCGGACTACGAGCAGTACTTC. It codes for CASSHLRGPDYEQYF.

The rearrangement joins TRBV28 to TRBJ2-6; 9 bases agree with TRBD1. CDR1 is MDHEN, CDR2 SYDVKM, per germline. This CDR3 comprises 20 residues. Trimming cost V 5 bases and J 0 bases; bases outside gene matches: 14. CDR3 DNA: TGTGCCAGCAGTGATACATATATGGGGACAGGGAACTCTGGGGCCAACGTCCTGACTTTC. Its protein is CASSDTYMGTGNSGANVLTF.

In regard to this clone: One junction end disagrees with the germline gene, perhaps due to a read error. The chain combines TRBV7-7 with TRBJ2-7; 7 nucleotides align to TRBD2. Germline loops: CDR1 SSHAT, CDR2 FNYEAQ (reference sequence). CDR3 length: 16 residues. The CDR3 here is CASSLVSAGAVPEQYF. The CDR3 DNA is TGTGCTAGCAGCTTAGTCTCGGCGGGAGCTGTACCCGAGCAGTACTTC.

The chain carries TRBV14 and TRBJ1-2; possible D gene TRBD1, 5 bases. V was clipped by 0 bases and J by 4 bases, with 12 bases between them. This CDR3 is 15 amino acids long. Germline lookup yields CDR1 SGHDN and CDR2 FVKESK. The CDR3 region is CASSQDSGGTYGYTF. In nucleotides, the CDR3 is TGTGCCAGCAGCCAAGATTCTGGAGGGACCTATGGCTACACCTTC.

The V and J genes are TRBV15 and TRBJ2-7; D possibly corresponds to TRBD2 (6 bases). Trimming pared 5 bases from V and 6 bases from J, leaving 23 bases between. The CDR3 is 16 amino acids. CDR1 is LNHNV, CDR2 YYDKDF, per germline (reference sequence). In DNA form, the CDR3 reads TGTGCCACCAGCCACCCCACCGGGACTCGCGCTCGCGAGCAGTACTTC. This gives the protein CATSHPTGTRAREQYF.

This chain connects TRBV27 to TRBJ1-5; TRBD1 aligns across 7 bases. The CDR3 is 16 amino acids. The germline V gene has CDR1 MNHEY and CDR2 SMNVEV (reference sequence). V was pared by 6 bases and J by 4 bases, with 12 bases of the junction left unmatched. The CDR3 sequence: CASSFSSTGRNQPQHF. DNA for the CDR3: TGTGCCAGCAGCTTCTCCTCGACAGGGAGAAATCAGCCCCAGCATTTT.

The chain joins TRBV7-8 to TRBJ2-3; TRBD2 matches at 13 bases. Germline V gene data show CDR1 as SGHVS and CDR2 as FQNEAQ. CDR3 length: 22 amino acids. The J segment lost 4 bases and the V segment lost 5 bases, leaving 24 bases of the junction unmatched. CDR3 residues: CASSDRNRDSYRTSGRADTQYF. The CDR3 nucleotides read TGTGCCAGCAGCGACAGGAACAGGGATTCTTATCGCACTAGCGGGAGGGCAGATACGCAGTATTTT.

The chain couples TRBV2 to TRBJ2-1; 7 nucleotides match TRBD2. The CDR3 is 14 amino acids. Germline trimming cut 11 bases from V and 4 bases from J; bases unmatched to any gene: 11. CDR1 is SNHLY, CDR2 FYNNEI, per germline. The CDR3 nucleotides are TGTGCCGGACAAGCGGGACCCGTTTACAATGAGCAGTTCTTC. Its translation is CAGQAGPVYNEQFF.

The DNA for the CDR3 is TGTGCCAGCAGCTTTGCCGGGACAGATACCGGGATTCCACCTTACGAGCAGTACTTC. This gives the protein CASSFAGTDTGIPPYEQYF. The V and J genes are TRBV11-2 and TRBJ2-7; TRBD1 matches at 7 bases. J lost 4 bases, V lost 3 bases, and 21 bases had no gene match. This CDR3 has 19 amino acids. CDR1 SGHAT and CDR2 FQNNGV come from the germline V gene.